These 30 T cell receptor beta chains were sequenced from one sample in a study of CD8+CD57+ T cells in acquired aplastic anemia. For CDR3 and TCR beta VDJ profiling, genomic DNA was the template used. TCRdb re-analysed the reads in MiXCR, keeping a single row per CDR3 protein. The sample shows hundreds of thousands of distinct CDR3 sequences, just under 70% of them seen only once. The source material was sorted CD4+, CD8+, or CD8+CD57+ T cells (not recorded which) from PBMCs. These receptors all come from a human donor in good health, serving as a control.

The chain carries TRBV29-1 and TRBJ2-7; D gene ambiguous. The CDR3 runs to 12 residues. The V and J ends lost 2 bases and 6 bases respectively, with 11 bases between them. Germline V gene data show CDR1 as SQVTM and CDR2 as ANQGSEA. This CDR3 is CSVEIGLSEQYF. The CDR3 DNA reads as TGCAGCGTTGAAATAGGATTGAGCGAGCAGTACTTC.

Regarding this clonotype: One end of the junction varies from germline; a read error may be responsible. The chain combines TRBV7-2 with TRBJ2-7, with D possibly matching TRBD2 (7 bases). Germline loops: CDR1 SGHTA, CDR2 FQGNSA. CDR3 length: 13 residues. The CDR3 sequence is CACSRRGGNEQYF. DNA of the CDR3: TGTGCCTGCAGCCGAAGGGGGGGTAACGAGCAGTACTTC. Together with reference TRBV7-2 and TRBJ2-7, the CDR3 gives the full variable domain: GAGVSQSPSNKVTEKGKDVELRCDPISGHTALYWYRQSLGQGLEFLIYFQGNSAPDKSGLPSDRFSAERTGGSVSTLTIQRTQQEDSAVYLCACSRRGGNEQYFGPGTRLTVT.

This clonotype was counted only a few times. This sequence joins TRBV24-1 and TRBJ1-2; 8 bases match TRBD1. V dropped 5 bases and J dropped 6; count of bases not matched to a gene: 4. The germline V gene encodes CDR1 KGHDR and CDR2 SFDVKD. The CDR3 contains 13 residues. The CDR3 here is CATSALTGDGYTF. CDR3 DNA sequence: TGTGCCACCAGTGCCTTGACAGGGGATGGCTACACCTTC.

This chain connects TRBV20-1 to TRBJ2-3; TRBD2 agrees at 12 bases. The CDR3 sequence is 17 residues long. The germline gives CDR1 DFQATT, CDR2 SNEGSKA (reference sequence). J was trimmed by 1 base and V by 5 bases; bases with no gene match: 10. CDR3 loop: CSAAPLAGGLGTDTQYF. CDR3 DNA sequence: TGCAGTGCTGCTCCGCTAGCGGGGGGGCTCGGCACAGATACGCAGTATTTT.

The rearrangement links TRBV20-1 to TRBJ2-7; the D gene is possibly TRBD1 (6 bases). With 3 bases removed from V and 5 bases from J, the gap between germline ends came to 17 bases. This CDR3 has 14 amino acids. Looked up from germline, CDR1 is DFQATT and CDR2 is SNEGSKA (reference sequence). The CDR3 spells CSARGATDTHEQYF. CDR3 nucleotides: TGCAGTGCTAGGGGGGCAACAGATACGCACGAGCAGTACTTC.

V usage is TRBV5-5 and J usage is TRBJ2-6; D not certain. CDR1 is SGHKS and CDR2 is YYEKEE in the germline V gene (reference sequence). V lost 8 bases and J 4 bases, leaving 16 bases between the germline ends. The CDR3 covers 15 residues. As DNA, the CDR3 is TGTGCCAGTAGCAGCGTGGCAGCCGGGGCCAACGTCCTGACTTTC. This gives the protein CASSSVAAGANVLTF.

The chain joins TRBV7-9 to TRBJ1-6; D unclear. This CDR3 comprises 15 residues. Trimming took 4 bases from V and 19 from J, leaving 26 bases between them. Germline V CDR1 and CDR2: SEHNR, FQNEAQ (reference sequence). Here the CDR3 reads CASSWGGAGNQPQHF. Written as DNA, the CDR3 is TGTGCCAGCAGCTGGGGTGGCGCTGGGAATCAGCCCCAGCACTTT.

This clonotype was seen ten or more times. The chain links TRBV7-2 to TRBJ2-7; D gene uncertain. With 6 bases removed from V and 0 bases from J, the gap between germline ends came to 9 bases. Germline loops: CDR1 SGHTA, CDR2 FQGNSA. The CDR3 is made up of 13 amino acids. CDR3 sequence reads: CASSRASSYEQYF. The CDR3 coding sequence is TGTGCCAGCAGTCGGGCGAGCTCCTACGAGCAGTACTTC.

With respect to this clonotype: The final CDR3 position lacks the conserved phenylalanine or tryptophan, pointing to a likely read error. The chain carries TRBV2 and TRBJ1-5, with a tentative D call TRBD1 (5 bases). This CDR3 has 15 residues. CDR1 SNHLY and CDR2 FYNNEI come from the germline V gene. Here the CDR3 DNA reads TGTGCCAGCAGTGAGCAGGGAGTGCGGAATCGGCCCCAGCATTCT. This gives the protein CASSEQGVRNRPQHS.

This clonotype was observed many times. V usage is TRBV5-6 and J usage is TRBJ2-3, with TRBD2 matching over 11 bases. Germline values: CDR1 SGHDT, CDR2 YYEEEE. This CDR3 is 15 amino acids long. V lost 3 bases to trimming and J lost 8 bases; unmatched junction nucleotides: 8. For the CDR3, the DNA is TGTGCCAGCAGCTCGACTAGCGGGGACCCAGGTACGCAGTATTTT. Its protein is CASSSTSGDPGTQYF.

As for this clonotype: One end of the junction fails to match germline, which may point to a read error. The CDR3 nucleotides are TGCGCCAGCAGCCAAGAGGCGGTAGCTGAAGCTTTCTTT. Amino acids: CASSQEAVAEAFF. V is TRBV5-5 and J is TRBJ1-1; no definite D call. In germline, CDR1 is SGHKS, CDR2 YYEKEE (reference sequence). This CDR3 spans 13 amino acids.

Many counts were recorded for this clonotype. The chain is built from TRBV5-1 and TRBJ2-5, with D possibly called TRBD1 or TRBD2 (5 bases each). V gave up 2 bases and J gave up 5 bases, with 7 bases separating them. The CDR3 covers 12 residues. Looked up from germline, CDR1 is SGHRS and CDR2 is YFSETQ. Here the CDR3 DNA reads TGCGCCAGCAGCTTCGAGGGGGAGACCCAGTACTTC. Amino acid sequence: CASSFEGETQYF.

The chain is built from TRBV20-1 and TRBJ1-1, with D tentatively TRBD1 (5 bases). The CDR3 covers 15 residues. The V gene's germline CDR1 is DFQATT and CDR2 SNEGSKA (reference sequence). CDR3 sequence reads: CGGTSGGIRNTEAFF. In DNA form, the CDR3 reads TGCGGGGGGACTAGCGGGGGGATACGAAACACTGAAGCTTTCTTT.

Remarks on this clonotype: Compared with germline, one end of the junction differs, possibly owing to a read error. The chain uses TRBV5-4 and TRBJ1-5, with a weak D call TRBD1 (6 bases). Germline assignment: CDR1 SGHNT and CDR2 YYREEE (reference sequence). The CDR3 spans 15 residues. The CDR3 DNA follows: TGTGCCAGCAGTTTGGGACAAGTGGGCAATCAGCCCCAGCATTTT. Translating it yields CASSLGQVGNQPQHF.

This clonotype occurred many times. The chain is built from TRBV27 and TRBJ2-1; the D is unclear. CDR3 size: 14 residues. CDR1 and CDR2 from the germline V gene are MNHEY and SMNVEV (reference sequence). Trimming left V 3 bases short and J 4 bases short, with 10 bases between. In nucleotides, the CDR3 is TGTGCCAGCAGTTTCTTAACCCTATACAATGAGCAGTTCTTC. Translated: CASSFLTLYNEQFF.

V usage is TRBV25-1 and J usage is TRBJ2-1, with 9 bases matching TRBD2. The CDR3 is 16 amino acids. V was clipped by 1 base and J by 9 bases; unmatched bases: 10. Per germline, CDR1 MGHDK and CDR2 SYGVNS. The CDR3 DNA reads TGTGCCAGCAGTGAATTGAGGACTAGCGTACCGTCTGAGCAGTTCTTC. Translation: CASSELRTSVPSEQFF.

The rearrangement links TRBV11-1 to TRBJ1-1, with TRBD1 matching 11 bases. This CDR3 is built from 14 residues. CDR1 and CDR2 from the germline V gene are SGHAT and FQDESV (reference sequence). V was clipped by 5 bases and J by 5 bases; unmatched bases: 4. The CDR3 loop reads CASSTGQGATEAFF. CDR3 coding DNA: TGTGCCAGCAGCACCGGACAGGGGGCTACTGAAGCTTTCTTT.

This chain uses TRBV5-1 with TRBJ2-6; 7 positions match TRBD1. Trimming cost V 1 base and J 6 bases; bases outside gene matches: 7. The CDR3 is 16 amino acids. Per germline, CDR1 SGHRS and CDR2 YFSETQ. In DNA, the CDR3 is TGCGCCAGCAGCTTGACGACAGGGCAGCCGGCCAACGTCCTGACTTTC. This gives the protein CASSLTTGQPANVLTF.

About this clonotype itself: This is likely a read error, given that the CDR3 carries no conserved phenylalanine or tryptophan at its end. The DNA is omitted, as the CDR3 cannot be located on it reliably, and the CDR3 follows TCRdb's listing. The chain recombines TRBV9 with TRBJ2-7; the table calls TRBD1, which could not be checked here. The V gene's germline CDR1 is SGDLS and CDR2 YYNGEE. The CDR3 is 12 amino acids long, termini counted. CDR3 protein: CASSQSTDDRPY.

Worth noting for this clonotype: No conserved phenylalanine or tryptophan is present at the end of the CDR3, so a read error is the likely explanation. It is unclear where the CDR3 begins or ends on the DNA, so no DNA is shown, and the CDR3 is as TCRdb lists it. This chain joins TRBV7-9 and TRBJ2-5. CDR1 SEHNR and CDR2 FQNEAQ come from the germline V gene (reference sequence). From its first to its last residue, the CDR3 has 12 amino acids. This CDR3 is CASSGEQETTYG.

The count of this clonotype is one. The J gene is TRBJ2-5, the V gene TRBV20-1; TRBD2 matches at 7 bases. CDR3 length: 12 amino acids. The V segment lost 6 bases and the J segment 4 bases; nucleotides outside the gene matches: 5. Germline values: CDR1 DFQATT, CDR2 SNEGSKA (reference sequence). CDR3: CSASGAGETQYF. The DNA for the CDR3 is TGCAGTGCGAGCGGGGCCGGAGAGACCCAGTACTTC.

This rearrangement joins TRBV19 to TRBJ2-6; perhaps TRBD2 as D (5 bases). Germline values: CDR1 LNHDA, CDR2 SQIVND (reference sequence). V lost 3 bases, J lost 0 bases, and 15 bases lay in between. The CDR3 length is 18 residues. CDR3 residues: CASSMARGYTSGANVLTF. CDR3 nucleotide sequence: TGTGCCAGTAGTATGGCACGGGGATACACCTCTGGGGCCAACGTCCTGACTTTC.

The V call is TRBV19, the J call TRBJ2-1; D perhaps matches TRBD2 (6 bases). V was clipped by 5 bases and J by 3 bases, with 8 bases between them. CDR3 size: 13 residues. Germline V gives CDR1 LNHDA, CDR2 SQIVND (reference sequence). The CDR3 protein is CASSPTSYNEQFF. The CDR3, as DNA: TGTGCCAGTAGTCCGACTAGCTACAATGAGCAGTTCTTC.

This clonotype was picked up one time. The junction and the germline gene differ at one end; a read error may be behind it. V is TRBV7-2 and J is TRBJ2-1; D is perhaps TRBD1 (6 bases). Germline CDR1 reads SGHTA; CDR2 reads FQGNSA. The CDR3 contains 13 residues. For the CDR3, the DNA is TGTGCCAGCAGCCCGGACAGAATGAATGAGCACTTCTTC. Translating gives CASSPDRMNEHFF.

This clonotype showed up many times. The DNA for the CDR3 is TGTGCCAGCAGTGAACTCCAGGGAAGAGGATCACCCCTCCACTTT. It encodes CASSELQGRGSPLHF. V is TRBV6-1 and J is TRBJ1-6; perhaps TRBD1 as D (5 bases). Trimming removed 2 bases from V and 10 bases from J, with 15 bases in between. The V gene's germline CDR1 is MNHNS and CDR2 SASEGT. The CDR3 spans 15 residues.

The CDR3 DNA reads as TGTGCCAGCAGCGTAGCTGTCGACAGGGTTAACACTTTTTTT. Its translation: CASSVAVDRVNTFF. V and J are TRBV9 and TRBJ1-4; 7 bases agree with TRBD1. Germline assignment: CDR1 SGDLS and CDR2 YYNGEE. This CDR3 spans 14 amino acids. With 0 bases clipped from V and 17 bases from J, the junction kept 13 bases outside the gene matches.

The chain recombines TRBV27 with TRBJ1-1, with TRBD1 as a possible D gene (5 bases). Looked up from germline, CDR1 is MNHEY and CDR2 is SMNVEV (reference sequence). The V end was cut by 4 bases, the J end by 6 bases, with 6 bases between. This CDR3 is built from 11 residues. The CDR3 DNA reads as TGTGCCAGCAGTTGGGGACCTGAAGCTTTCTTT. This gives the protein CASSWGPEAFF.

About this clonotype itself: At one end, the junction sequence differs from germline, possibly due to a read error. The rearrangement links TRBV9 to TRBJ1-6; possibly TRBD1 for D (6 bases). Germline values: CDR1 SGDLS, CDR2 YYNGEE. The CDR3 covers 14 residues. This CDR3 reads CASSLEGGRCSYNF. CDR3 coding DNA: TGTGCCAGCAGCTTGGAGGGGGGGCGGTGCTCCTATAACTTT. Full variable domain (rest looked up from reference TRBV9 and TRBJ1-6): DSGVTQTPKHLITATGQRVTLRCSPRSGDLSVYWYQQSLDQGLQFLIQYYNGEERAKGNILERFSAQQFPDLHSELNLSSLELGDSALYFCASSLEGGRCSYNFGNGTRLTVT.

In regard to this clonotype: No conserved phenylalanine or tryptophan ends this CDR3, so it is likely a read error. This sequence joins TRBV2 and TRBJ2-1; 10 bases line up with TRBD2. The germline CDR1 and CDR2 sequences are SNHLY and FYNNEI. V lost 6 bases to trimming and J lost 11 bases; unmatched junction nucleotides: 13. The CDR3 sequence is 15 residues long. The CDR3 is CASSVDSGGESQQFL. CDR3 DNA sequence: TGTGCCAGCAGCGTCGACAGCGGGGGGGAGTCTCAGCAGTTCTTG.

Turning to this clonotype: A read error may produce the germline difference seen at one junction end. In DNA form, the CDR3 reads TGTGCCAGCAGCAATGGGACAGGGTCGGGAGAGCAGTTT. It is translated as CASSNGTGSGEQF. This chain uses TRBV7-8 with TRBJ1-1, with 9 positions matching TRBD1. The CDR3 length is 13 residues. Germline lookup yields CDR1 SGHVS and CDR2 FQNEAQ.